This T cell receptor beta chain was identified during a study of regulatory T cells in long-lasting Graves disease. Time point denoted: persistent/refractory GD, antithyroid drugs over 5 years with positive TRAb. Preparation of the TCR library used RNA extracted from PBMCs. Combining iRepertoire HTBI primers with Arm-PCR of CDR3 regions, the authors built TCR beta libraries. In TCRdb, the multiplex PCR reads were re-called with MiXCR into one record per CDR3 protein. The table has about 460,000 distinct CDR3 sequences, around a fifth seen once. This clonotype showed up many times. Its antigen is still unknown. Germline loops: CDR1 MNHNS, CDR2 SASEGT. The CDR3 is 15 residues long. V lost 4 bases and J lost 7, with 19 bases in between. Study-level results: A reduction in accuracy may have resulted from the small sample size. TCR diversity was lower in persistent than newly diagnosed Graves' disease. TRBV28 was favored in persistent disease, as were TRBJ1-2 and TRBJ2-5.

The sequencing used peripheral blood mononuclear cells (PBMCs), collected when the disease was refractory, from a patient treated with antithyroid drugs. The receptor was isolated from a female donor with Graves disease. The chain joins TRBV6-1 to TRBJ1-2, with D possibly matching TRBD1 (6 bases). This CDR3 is CASSGPGSGVSGYTF. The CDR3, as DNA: TGTGCCAGCAGTGGGCCTGGTTCAGGGGTCTCTGGCTACACCTTC.